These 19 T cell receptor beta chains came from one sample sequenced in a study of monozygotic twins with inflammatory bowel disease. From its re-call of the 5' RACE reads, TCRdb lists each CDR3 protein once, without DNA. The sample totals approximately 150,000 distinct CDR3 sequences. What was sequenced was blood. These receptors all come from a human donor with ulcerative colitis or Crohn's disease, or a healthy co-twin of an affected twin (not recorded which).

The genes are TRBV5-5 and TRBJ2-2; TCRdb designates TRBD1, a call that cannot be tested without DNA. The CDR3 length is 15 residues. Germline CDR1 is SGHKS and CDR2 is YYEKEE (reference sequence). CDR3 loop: CASSLEVMRGEELFF.

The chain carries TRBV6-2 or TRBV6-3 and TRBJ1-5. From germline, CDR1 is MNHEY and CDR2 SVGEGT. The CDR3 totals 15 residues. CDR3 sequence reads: CASSYPGHGPQPQHF.

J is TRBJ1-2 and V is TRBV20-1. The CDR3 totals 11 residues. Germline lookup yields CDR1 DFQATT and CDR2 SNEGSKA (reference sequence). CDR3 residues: CSASEDYGYTF.

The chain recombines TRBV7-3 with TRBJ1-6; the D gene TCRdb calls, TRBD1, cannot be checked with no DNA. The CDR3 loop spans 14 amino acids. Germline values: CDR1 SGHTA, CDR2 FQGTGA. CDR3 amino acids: CASSLRRGDSPLHF.

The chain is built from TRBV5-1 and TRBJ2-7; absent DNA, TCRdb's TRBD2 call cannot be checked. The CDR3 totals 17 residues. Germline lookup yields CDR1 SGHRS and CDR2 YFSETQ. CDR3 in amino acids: CASSYRTSGGSSYEQYF.

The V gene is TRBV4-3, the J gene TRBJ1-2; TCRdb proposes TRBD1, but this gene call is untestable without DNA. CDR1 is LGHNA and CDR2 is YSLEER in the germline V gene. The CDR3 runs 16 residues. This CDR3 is CASSYPLGGRNYGYTF.

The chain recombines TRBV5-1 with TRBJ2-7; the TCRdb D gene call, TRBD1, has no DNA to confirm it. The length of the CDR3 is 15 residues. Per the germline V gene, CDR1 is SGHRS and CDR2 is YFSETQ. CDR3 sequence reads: CASSLRGTGAYEQYF.

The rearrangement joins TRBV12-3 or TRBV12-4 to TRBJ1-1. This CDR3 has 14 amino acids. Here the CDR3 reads CASTLLRGNTEAFF.

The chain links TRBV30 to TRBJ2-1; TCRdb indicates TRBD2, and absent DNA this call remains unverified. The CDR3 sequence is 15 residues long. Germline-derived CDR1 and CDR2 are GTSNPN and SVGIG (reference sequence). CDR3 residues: CAWSSKRGGGNEQFF.

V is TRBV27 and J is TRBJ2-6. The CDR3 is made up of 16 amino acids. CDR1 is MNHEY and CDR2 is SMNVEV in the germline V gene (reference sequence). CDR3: CASSLSSGYGANVLTF.

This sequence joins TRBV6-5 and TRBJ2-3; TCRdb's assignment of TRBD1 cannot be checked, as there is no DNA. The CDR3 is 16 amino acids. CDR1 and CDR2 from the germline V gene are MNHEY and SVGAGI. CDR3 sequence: CASSYSIRPPTDTQYF.

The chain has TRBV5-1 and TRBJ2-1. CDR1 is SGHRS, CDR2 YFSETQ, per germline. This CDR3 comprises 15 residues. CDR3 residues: CASSSEMSSYNEQFF.

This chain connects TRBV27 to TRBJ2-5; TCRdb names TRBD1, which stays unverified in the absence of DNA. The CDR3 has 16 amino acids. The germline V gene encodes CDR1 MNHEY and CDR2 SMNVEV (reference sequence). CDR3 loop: CASSEIPGSTRPTQYF.

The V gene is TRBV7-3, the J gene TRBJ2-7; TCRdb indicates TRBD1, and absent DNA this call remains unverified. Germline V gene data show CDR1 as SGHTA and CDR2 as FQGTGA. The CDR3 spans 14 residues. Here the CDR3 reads CASSLTPGVNEQYF. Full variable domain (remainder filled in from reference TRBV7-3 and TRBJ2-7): GAGVSQTPSNKVTEKGKYVELRCDPISGHTALYWYRQSLGQGPEFLIYFQGTGAADDSGLPNDRFFAVRPEGSVSTLKIQRTERGDSAVYLCASSLTPGVNEQYFGPGTRLTVT.

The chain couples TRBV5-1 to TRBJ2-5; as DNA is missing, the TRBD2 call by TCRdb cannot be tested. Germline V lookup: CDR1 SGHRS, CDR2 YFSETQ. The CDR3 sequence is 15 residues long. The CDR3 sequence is CASRKDEARQETQYF.

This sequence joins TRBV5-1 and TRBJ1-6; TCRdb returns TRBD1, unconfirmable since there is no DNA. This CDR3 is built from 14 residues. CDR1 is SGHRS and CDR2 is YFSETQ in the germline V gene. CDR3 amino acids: CASSLDSGDSPLHF.

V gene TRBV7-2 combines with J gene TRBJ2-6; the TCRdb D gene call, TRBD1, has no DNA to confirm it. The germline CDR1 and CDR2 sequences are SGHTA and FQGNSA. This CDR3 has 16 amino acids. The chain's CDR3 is CASSLGHRVGANVLTF.

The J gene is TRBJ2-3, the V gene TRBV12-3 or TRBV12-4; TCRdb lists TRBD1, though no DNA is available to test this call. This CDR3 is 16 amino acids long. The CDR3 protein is CASSFAGRRRADTQYF.

The CDR3 sequence is CAISEFRGGRDEQFF. This chain joins TRBV10-3 and TRBJ2-1; lacking DNA, the TRBD1 call made by TCRdb goes unchecked. The germline CDR1 and CDR2 sequences are ENHRY and SYGVKD. This CDR3 comprises 15 residues.